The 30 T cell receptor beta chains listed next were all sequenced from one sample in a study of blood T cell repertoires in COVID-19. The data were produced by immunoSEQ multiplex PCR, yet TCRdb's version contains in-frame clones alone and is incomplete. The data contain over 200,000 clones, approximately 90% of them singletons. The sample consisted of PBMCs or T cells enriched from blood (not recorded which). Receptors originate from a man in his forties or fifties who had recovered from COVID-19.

CDR3 sequence (DNA): TGCGCCAGCAGCTTCCGGGACTCCCTTCGTGATACGCAGTATTTT. This codes for CASSFRDSLRDTQYF. The J gene is TRBJ2-3, the V gene TRBV5-1; tentative D call: TRBD2 (6 bases). V lost 2 bases to trimming and J lost 6 bases, with 16 bases between them. The CDR3 sequence is 15 residues long. The germline gives CDR1 SGHRS, CDR2 YFSETQ.

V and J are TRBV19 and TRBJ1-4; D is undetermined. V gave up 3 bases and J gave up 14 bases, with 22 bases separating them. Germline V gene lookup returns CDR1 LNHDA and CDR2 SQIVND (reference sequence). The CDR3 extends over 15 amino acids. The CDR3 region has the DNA TGTGCCAGTAGTATCTGGAGCGAGGTTAAGGGAGGCCTGTTTTTT. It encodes CASSIWSEVKGGLFF.

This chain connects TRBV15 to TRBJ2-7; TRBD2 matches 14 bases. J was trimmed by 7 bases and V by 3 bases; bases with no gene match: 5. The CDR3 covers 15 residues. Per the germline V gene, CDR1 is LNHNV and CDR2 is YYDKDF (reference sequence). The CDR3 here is CATSSGLAGGSEQYF. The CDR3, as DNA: TGTGCCACCAGCAGTGGACTAGCGGGAGGCTCGGAGCAGTACTTC.

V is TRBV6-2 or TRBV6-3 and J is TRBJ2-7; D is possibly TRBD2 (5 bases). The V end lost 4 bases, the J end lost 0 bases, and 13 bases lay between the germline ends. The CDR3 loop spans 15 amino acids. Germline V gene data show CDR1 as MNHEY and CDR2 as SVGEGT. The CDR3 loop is CASSSFGVNSYEQYF. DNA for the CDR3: TGTGCCAGCAGTTCTTTCGGGGTCAACTCCTACGAGCAGTACTTC.

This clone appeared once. The CDR3 sequence is CASSGTVAEKLFF. The CDR3 DNA follows: TGTGCCAGCAGCGGGACAGTGGCTGAAAAACTGTTTTTT. The V and J genes are TRBV7-9 and TRBJ1-4; 7 bases match TRBD1. This CDR3 region has 13 residues. Germline CDR1 reads SEHNR; CDR2 reads FQNEAQ (reference sequence). J gave up 7 bases and V 5 bases, and 4 bases lay outside the gene matches.

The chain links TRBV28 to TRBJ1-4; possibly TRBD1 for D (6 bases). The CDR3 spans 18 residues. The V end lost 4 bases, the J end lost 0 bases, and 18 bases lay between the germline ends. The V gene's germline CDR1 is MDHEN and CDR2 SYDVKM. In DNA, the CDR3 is TGTGCCAGCAGTTACTTCAGGGACACCCGTGCAACTAATGAAAAACTGTTTTTT. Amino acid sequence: CASSYFRDTRATNEKLFF.

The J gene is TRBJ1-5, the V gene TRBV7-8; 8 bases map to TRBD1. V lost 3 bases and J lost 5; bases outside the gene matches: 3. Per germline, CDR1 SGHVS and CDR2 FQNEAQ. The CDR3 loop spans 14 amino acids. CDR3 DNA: TGTGCCAGCAGCTTCGACAGGGGATATCAGCCCCAGCATTTT. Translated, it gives CASSFDRGYQPQHF. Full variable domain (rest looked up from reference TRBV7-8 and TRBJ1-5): GAGVSQSPRYKVAKRGQDVALRCDPISGHVSLFWYQQALGQGPEFLTYFQNEAQLDKSGLPSDRFFAERPEGSVSTLKIQRTQQEDSAVYLCASSFDRGYQPQHFGDGTRLSIL.

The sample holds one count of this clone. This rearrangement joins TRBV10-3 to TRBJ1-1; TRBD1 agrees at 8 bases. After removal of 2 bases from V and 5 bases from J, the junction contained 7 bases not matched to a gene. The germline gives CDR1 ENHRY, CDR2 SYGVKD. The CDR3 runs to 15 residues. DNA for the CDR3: TGTGCCATCAGTGAGCCGGGACAGGCCAAGACTGAAGCTTTCTTT. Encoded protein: CAISEPGQAKTEAFF.

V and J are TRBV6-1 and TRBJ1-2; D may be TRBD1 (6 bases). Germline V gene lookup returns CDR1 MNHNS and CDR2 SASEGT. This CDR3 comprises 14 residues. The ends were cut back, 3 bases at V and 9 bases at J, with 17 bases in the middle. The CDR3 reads CASSDLMTGWSYTF. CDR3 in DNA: TGTGCCAGCAGTGACCTGATGACAGGTTGGAGCTACACCTTC.

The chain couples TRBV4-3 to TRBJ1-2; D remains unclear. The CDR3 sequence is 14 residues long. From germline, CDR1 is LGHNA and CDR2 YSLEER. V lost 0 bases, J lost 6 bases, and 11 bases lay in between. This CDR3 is CASSQDARGHGYTF. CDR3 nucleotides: TGCGCCAGCAGCCAAGATGCTAGAGGGCATGGCTACACCTTC.

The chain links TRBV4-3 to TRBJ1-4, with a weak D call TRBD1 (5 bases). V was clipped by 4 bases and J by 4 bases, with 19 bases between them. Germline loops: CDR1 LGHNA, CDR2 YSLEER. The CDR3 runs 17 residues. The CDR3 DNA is TGCGCCAGCAGCCCTCTTATTGCGGGACCCGTTAATGAAAAACTGTTTTTT. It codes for CASSPLIAGPVNEKLFF.

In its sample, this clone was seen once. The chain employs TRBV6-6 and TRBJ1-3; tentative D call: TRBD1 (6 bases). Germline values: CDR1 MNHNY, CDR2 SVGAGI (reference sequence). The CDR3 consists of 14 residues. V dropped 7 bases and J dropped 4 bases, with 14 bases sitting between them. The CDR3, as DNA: TGTGCCAGCATCACGGGGGGCTCAGGAAACACCATATATTTT. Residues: CASITGGSGNTIYF.

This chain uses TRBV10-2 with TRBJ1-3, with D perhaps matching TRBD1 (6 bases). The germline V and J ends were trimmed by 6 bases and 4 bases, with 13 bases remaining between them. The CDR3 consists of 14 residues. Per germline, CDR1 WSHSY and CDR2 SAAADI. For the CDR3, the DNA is TGCGCCAGCAGGGGAACAGGGTACGGAAACACCATATATTTT. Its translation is CASRGTGYGNTIYF.

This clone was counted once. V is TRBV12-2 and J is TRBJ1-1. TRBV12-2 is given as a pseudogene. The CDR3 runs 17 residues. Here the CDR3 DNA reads TGTGCAAGTCGCTTAGCCCAGTTGCCAGAGGCGAACACTGAAGCTTTCTTT. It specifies CASRLAQLPEANTEAFF.

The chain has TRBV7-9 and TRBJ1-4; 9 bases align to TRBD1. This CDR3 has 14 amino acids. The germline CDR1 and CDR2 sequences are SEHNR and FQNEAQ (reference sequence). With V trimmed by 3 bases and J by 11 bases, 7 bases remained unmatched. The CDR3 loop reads CASSFWDRDQKLFF. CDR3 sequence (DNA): TGTGCCAGCAGCTTTTGGGACAGGGACCAGAAACTGTTTTTT.

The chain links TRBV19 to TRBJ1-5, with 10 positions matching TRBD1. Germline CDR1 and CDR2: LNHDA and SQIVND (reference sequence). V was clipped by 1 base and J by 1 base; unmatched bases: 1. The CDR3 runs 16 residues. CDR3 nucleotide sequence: TGTGCCAGTAGTATAGTGGGACAGGGGAGCAATCAGCCCCAGCATTTT. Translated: CASSIVGQGSNQPQHF.

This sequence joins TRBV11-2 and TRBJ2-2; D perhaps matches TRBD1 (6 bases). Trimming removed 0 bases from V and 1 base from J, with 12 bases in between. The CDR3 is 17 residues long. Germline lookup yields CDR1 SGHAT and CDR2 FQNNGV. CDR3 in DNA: TGTGCCAGCAGCTTAGATCTGCAGGGGATGAACACCGGGGAGCTGTTTTTT. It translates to CASSLDLQGMNTGELFF.

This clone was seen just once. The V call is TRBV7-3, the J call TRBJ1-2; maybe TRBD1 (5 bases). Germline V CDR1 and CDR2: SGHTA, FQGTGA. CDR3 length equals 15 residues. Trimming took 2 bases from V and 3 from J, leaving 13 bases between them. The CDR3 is CASSLGQGVYYGYTF. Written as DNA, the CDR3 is TGTGCCAGCAGCTTAGGGCAGGGTGTCTACTATGGCTACACCTTC.

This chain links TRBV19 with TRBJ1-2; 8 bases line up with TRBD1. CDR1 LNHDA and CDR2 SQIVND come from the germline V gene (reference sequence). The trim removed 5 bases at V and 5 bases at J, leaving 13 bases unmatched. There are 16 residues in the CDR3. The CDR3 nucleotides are TGTGCCAGTAGTGAAAAGGGGACAGGTGCCCCTTATGGCTACACCTTC. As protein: CASSEKGTGAPYGYTF.

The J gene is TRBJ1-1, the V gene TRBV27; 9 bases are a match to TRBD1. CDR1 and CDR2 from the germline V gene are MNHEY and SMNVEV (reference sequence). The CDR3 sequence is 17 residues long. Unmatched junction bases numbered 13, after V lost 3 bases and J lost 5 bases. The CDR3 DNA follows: TGTGCCAGCAGTTTTATAACAGGGGGCGTCGGTAGGACTGAAGCTTTCTTT. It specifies CASSFITGGVGRTEAFF.

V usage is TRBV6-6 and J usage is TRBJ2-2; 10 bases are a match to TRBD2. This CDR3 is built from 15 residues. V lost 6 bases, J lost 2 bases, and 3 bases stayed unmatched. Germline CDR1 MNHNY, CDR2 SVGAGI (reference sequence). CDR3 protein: CASRWTSGNTGELFF. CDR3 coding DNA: TGTGCCAGCAGATGGACTAGCGGAAACACCGGGGAGCTGTTTTTT.

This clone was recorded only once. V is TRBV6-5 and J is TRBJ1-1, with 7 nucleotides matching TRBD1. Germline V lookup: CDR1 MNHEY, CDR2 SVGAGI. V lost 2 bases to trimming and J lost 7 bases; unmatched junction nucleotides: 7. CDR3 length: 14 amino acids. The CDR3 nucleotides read TGTGCCAGCAGTTACAGGGGGCGGAAATTTGAAGCTTTCTTT. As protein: CASSYRGRKFEAFF.

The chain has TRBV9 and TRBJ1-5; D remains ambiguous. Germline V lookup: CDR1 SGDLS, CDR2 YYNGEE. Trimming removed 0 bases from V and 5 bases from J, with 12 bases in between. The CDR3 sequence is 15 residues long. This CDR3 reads CASSVGSTSYQPQHF. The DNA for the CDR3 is TGTGCCAGCAGCGTAGGGAGCACGTCGTATCAGCCCCAGCATTTT.

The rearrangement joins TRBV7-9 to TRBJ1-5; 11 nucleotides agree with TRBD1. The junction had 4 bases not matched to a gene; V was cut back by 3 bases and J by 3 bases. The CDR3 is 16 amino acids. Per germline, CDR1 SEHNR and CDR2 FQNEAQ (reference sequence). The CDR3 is CASSFGDRGNNQPQHF. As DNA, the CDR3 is TGTGCCAGCAGCTTTGGGGACAGGGGGAACAATCAGCCCCAGCATTTT.

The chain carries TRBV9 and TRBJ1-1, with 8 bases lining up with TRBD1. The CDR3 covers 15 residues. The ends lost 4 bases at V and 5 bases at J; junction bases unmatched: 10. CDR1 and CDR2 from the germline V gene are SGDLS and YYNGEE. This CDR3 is CASSLIRGQWTEAFF. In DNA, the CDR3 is TGTGCCAGCAGCTTAATCAGGGGGCAGTGGACTGAAGCTTTCTTT.

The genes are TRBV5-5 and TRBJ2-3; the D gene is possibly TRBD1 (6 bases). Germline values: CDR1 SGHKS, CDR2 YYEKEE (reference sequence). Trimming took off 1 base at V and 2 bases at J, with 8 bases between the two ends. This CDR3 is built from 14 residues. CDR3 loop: CASSLQGFTDTQYF. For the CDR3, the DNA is TGTGCCAGCAGCTTGCAGGGGTTCACAGATACGCAGTATTTT.

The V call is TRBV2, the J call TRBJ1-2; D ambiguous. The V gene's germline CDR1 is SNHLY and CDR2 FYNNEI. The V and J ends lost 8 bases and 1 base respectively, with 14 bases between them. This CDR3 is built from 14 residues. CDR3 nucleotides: TGTGCCAGCCGCGGCGGCAGTTTTAACTATGGCTACACCTTC. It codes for CASRGGSFNYGYTF.

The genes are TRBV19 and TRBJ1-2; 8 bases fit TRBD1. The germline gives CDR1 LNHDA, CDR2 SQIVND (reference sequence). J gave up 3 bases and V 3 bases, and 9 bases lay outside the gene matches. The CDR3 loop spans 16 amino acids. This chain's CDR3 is CASSMWTGRQDYGYTF. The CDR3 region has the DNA TGTGCCAGTAGTATGTGGACAGGGCGTCAGGACTATGGCTACACCTTC. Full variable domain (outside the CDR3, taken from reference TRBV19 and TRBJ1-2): DGGITQSPKYLFRKEGQNVTLSCEQNLNHDAMYWYRQDPGQGLRLIYYSQIVNDFQKGDIAEGYSVSREKKESFPLTVTSAQKNPTAFYLCASSMWTGRQDYGYTFGSGTRLTVV.

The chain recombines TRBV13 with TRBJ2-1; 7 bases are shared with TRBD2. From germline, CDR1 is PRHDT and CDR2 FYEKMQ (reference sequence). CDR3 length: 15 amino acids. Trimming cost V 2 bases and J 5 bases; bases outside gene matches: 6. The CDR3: CASSLWLSGHNEQFF. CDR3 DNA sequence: TGTGCCAGCAGCTTATGGCTTAGCGGGCACAATGAGCAGTTCTTC.

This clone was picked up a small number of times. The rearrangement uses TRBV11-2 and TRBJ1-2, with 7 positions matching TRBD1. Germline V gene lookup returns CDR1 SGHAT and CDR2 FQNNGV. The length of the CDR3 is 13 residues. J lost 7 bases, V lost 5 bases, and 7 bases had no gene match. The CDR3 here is CASSPRQGGGYTF. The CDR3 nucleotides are TGTGCCAGCAGCCCCCGACAGGGTGGTGGCTACACCTTC.